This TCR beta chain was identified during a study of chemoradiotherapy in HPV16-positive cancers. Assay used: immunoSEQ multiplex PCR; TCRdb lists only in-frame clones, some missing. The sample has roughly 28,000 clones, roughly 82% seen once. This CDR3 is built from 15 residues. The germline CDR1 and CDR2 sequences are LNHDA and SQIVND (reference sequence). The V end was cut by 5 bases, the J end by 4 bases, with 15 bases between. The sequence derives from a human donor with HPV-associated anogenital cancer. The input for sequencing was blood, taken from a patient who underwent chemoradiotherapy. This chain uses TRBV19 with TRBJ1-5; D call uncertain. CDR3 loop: CASSAPGVTNQPQHF. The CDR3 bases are TGTGCCAGTAGTGCCCCGGGAGTTACAAATCAGCCCCAGCATTTT.